The rows below give T cell receptor beta chains drawn from one sample of a study of beta chain features in type 1 diabetes. Produced via immunoSEQ multiplex PCR; TCRdb's table is partial and in-frame only. The top ten hold 0.017% of the sample, which has around 400,000 clones, roughly 12% seen once. Specimen: naive CD4+ T cells from blood. These receptors were taken from a young man in good health. Both conserved end residues are part of each CDR3. The order of the fields is J gene, clone size, V gene, D gene, CDR3 DNA, CDR3 protein. A D gene is named only where the DNA matches it firmly. Only part of the rows carry a size: once, few, many, or a class if the clone is expanded.

>TRBJ1-5|-|TRBV7-2|-
TGTGCCAGCAGCTTTAATTTCCAGCCCCAGCATTTT
CASSFNFQPQHF
>TRBJ2-5|-|TRBV7-2|TRBD2
TGTGCCAGCAGCTTATTGAGTGAGCGGGGGGGGAAAGAGACCCAGTACTTC
CASSLLSERGGKETQYF
>TRBJ2-7|few|TRBV7-6|-
TGTGCCAGCAGCCCCTCCACCGGGGGGCGCGGGCTCGAGCAGTACTTC
CASSPSTGGRGLEQYF
>TRBJ2-6|-|TRBV7-9|-
TGTGCCAGCAGCTTACCCTCAGGGTTTGGGGCCAACGTCCTGACTTTC
CASSLPSGFGANVLTF
>TRBJ2-7|few|TRBV29-1|-
TGCAGCGTTGAAGCTCGGGGGAACCTAGGCGAGCAGTACTTC
CSVEARGNLGEQYF
>TRBJ2-2|few|TRBV30|TRBD1
TGTGCCTGGAGTGTGGGGGACAGGGGATGGACCGGGGAGCTGTTTTTT
CAWSVGDRGWTGELFF
>TRBJ2-7|-|TRBV7-3|-
TGTGCCAGCAGCTTGAGCGGAATCTCCTACGAGCAGTACTTC
CASSLSGISYEQYF
>TRBJ1-1|-|TRBV16|-
TGTGCCAGCAGCCATCACGTTGGGCCCGAAGCTTTCTTT
CASSHHVGPEAFF
>TRBJ2-1|-|TRBV5-1|TRBD1
TGCGCCAGCAGCTTGACAGGGGCGTCCTACAATGAGCAGTTCTTC
CASSLTGASYNEQFF
>TRBJ2-1|-|TRBV10-2|-
TGCGCCAGCAGCGGAAGAGGTAGCTCGCCCCTTACTGAGCAGTTCTTC
CASSGRGSSPLTEQFF
>TRBJ1-2|-|TRBV4-2|-
TGTGCCAGCAGCCAAGAGGAGAACAGGCTCTATGGCTACACCTTC
CASSQEENRLYGYTF
>TRBJ2-5|-|TRBV29-1|-
TGCAGCGTTGAGGGGAGTGAGACCCAGTACTTC
CSVEGSETQYF
>TRBJ2-1|few|TRBV11-3|-
TGTGCCAGCAGCTTAGAGGGGGGGCCTGACAATGAGCAGTTCTTC
CASSLEGGPDNEQFF
>TRBJ2-1|few|TRBV14|TRBD2
TGTGCCAGCAGCCAAGAAATCGGGACTAGAGAGCAGTTCTTC
CASSQEIGTREQFF
>TRBJ2-4|-|TRBV7-3|-
TGTGCCAGCAGCATCACAGGGAAAAACATTCAGTACTTC
CASSITGKNIQYF
>TRBJ1-4|few|TRBV7-2|TRBD1
TGTGCCAGCCGGGACAGCGCAACTAATGAAAAACTGTTTTTT
CASRDSATNEKLFF
>TRBJ2-1|-|TRBV7-9|TRBD1
TGTGCCAGCAGGAGAGAGGGACAGGGATACAATGAGCAGTTCTTC
CASRREGQGYNEQFF